This T cell receptor (beta chain) was captured in a study of molecular identifiers for immune sequencing clone quantification (dated 2018 in TCRdb). At the level of the whole study: For a replicate experiment, RNA from around 20,000 or 100,000 naive CD8 T cells was divided into five aliquots, of which four were sequenced. This methods study used CD8 T cells to benchmark TCR RNA copy counting and molecular-identifier clustering-based TCR repertoire sequencing (MIDCIRS). What the research found in general, with its limitations: Clones above 20 RNA copies held over 98% of molecules in CMV-specific effector cells but under 1% in naive cells. Naive libraries contained spiked-in Jurkat TCR RNA (more than 9 copies' worth), which is not part of the donor repertoire. Highly expanded clone sizes could be underestimated because identical TCR molecules may share a barcode. Spiked-in Jurkat TCR RNA equivalent to a single cell was reported to be detectable even among one million naive CD8 T cells. When barcode sub-clustering was not used, chimeric consensus sequences inflated TCR diversity, with chimeras reaching as high as 47%. About 3.1 recovered TCR RNA copies per cell were obtained by modeling, versus about 9 by digital PCR, implying a capture efficiency of about 30%.

Counted from cysteine to phenylalanine, this CDR3 has 15 amino acids. The read is trimmed to its CDR3 DNA, 45 bases read in frame from base 1. CDR1 and CDR2 are drawn from the germline V gene: MGHRA, YSYEKL. V sheds 0 bases and J sheds 5 bases, leaving 11 bases between their ends. The method behind the library was PCR. Instrument used: NextSeq 500. Preparation of bulk TCR libraries followed a previously described approach, with the TCR primers listed in Table S5. The Qiagen AllPrep DNA/RNA kit was used to purify total RNA. Reads from multiple sequencing runs of the same library were pooled before analysis. On the authors' methods: Reads were retained only if an exact TCR constant sequence was present, and the retained reads were trimmed to 150 nt and grouped according to their 12-nt molecular barcodes. Reads in each barcode group were sub-clustered using a 15% Levenshtein threshold, and a quality-weighted consensus sequence was built for each RNA molecule. Non-functional sequences were discarded, and so were lower-count sequences lying one edit away from another sequence. Barcode sub-clusters with fewer than 20% of the maximum read count were removed, based on fitting two negative binomial distributions. TCRdb's own reprocessing of the public reads used fastp at Q25 and MiXCR and kept productive beta chains. Under each unique CDR3 protein, matching rows form one entry showing the most common genes and DNA. The V and J calls were not made by the authors but by TCRdb's processing. Recorded for this sample are around 300,000 distinct CDR3 sequences; roughly 23% of them occurred a single time. Roughly 0.7% of the sample comes from the top ten.

This clonotype was picked up many times. This receptor's antigen is unknown. No base-level quality is on record; no much larger clone is a single base apart. Libraries of naive CD8 T cells were built from about 20,000 to 1,000,000 sorted cells, with 10%, 30% or 50% of the purified RNA used. On a BD FACSAria II, naive CD8 T cells were FACS-sorted as CD8+CD4-CCR7+CD45RA+ and collected into RLT Plus buffer. To test detection sensitivity, Jurkat RNA equal to some 11 TCR copies was added to samples of about 18,000-1,100,000 naive CD8 T cells. CD8 T cells were enriched using RosetteSep CD8+ T Cell Enrichment Cocktail and Ficoll-Paque, and the enriched cells then underwent ACK red cell lysis.

The specimen sequenced was naive CD8+ T cells from blood, with Jurkat cell RNA spiked in. Explained via the paper, the cell subset or site label denotes: FACS-sorted CD8+CD4-CCR7+CD45RA+ naive T cells. The TCR was taken from a human donor in good health. Some libraries in this study had Jurkat cell RNA spiked in. This chain joins TRBV4-1 to TRBJ1-5, with an unclear D gene assignment. The sequenced DNA: TGCGCCAGCAGCCAAGATCCGGCAGGATATCAGCCCCAGCATTTT. Translated, this is CASSQDPAGYQPQHF.